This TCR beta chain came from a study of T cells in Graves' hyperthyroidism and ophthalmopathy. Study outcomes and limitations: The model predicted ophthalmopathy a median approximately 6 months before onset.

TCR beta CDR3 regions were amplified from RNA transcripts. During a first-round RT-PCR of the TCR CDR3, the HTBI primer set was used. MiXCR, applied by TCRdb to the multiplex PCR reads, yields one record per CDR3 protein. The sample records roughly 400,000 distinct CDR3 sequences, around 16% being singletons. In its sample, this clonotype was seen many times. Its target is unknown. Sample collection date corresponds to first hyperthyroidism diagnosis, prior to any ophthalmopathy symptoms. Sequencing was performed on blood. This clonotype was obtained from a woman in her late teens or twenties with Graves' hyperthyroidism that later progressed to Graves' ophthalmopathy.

CDR3 in amino acids: CASGRQGAREQYF. CDR3 DNA sequence: TGCGCCAGCGGGAGACAGGGAGCTCGCGAGCAGTACTTC. The chain uses TRBV5-1 and TRBJ2-7; 7 bases fit TRBD1. Germline assignment: CDR1 SGHRS and CDR2 YFSETQ. V was clipped by 7 bases and J by 6 bases; unmatched bases: 10. This CDR3 contains 13 residues.